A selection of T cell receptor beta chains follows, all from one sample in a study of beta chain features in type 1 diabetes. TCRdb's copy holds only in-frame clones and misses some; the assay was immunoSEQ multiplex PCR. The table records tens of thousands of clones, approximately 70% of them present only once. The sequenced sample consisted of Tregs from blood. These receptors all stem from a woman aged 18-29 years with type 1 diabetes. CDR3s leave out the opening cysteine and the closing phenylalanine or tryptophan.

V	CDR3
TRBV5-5	ASSLGWAGASDTQY
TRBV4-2	ASSRGTSGSNEQF
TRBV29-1	SVQTGASTQPQH
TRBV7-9	ASSLGGPAF
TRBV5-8	ASSLAGGTLYEQY
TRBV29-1	SVRRNSGEQETQY
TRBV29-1	SFSEGPYQPQH
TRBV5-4	ASSSVGNYEQY
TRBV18	ASSPTGVPETQY
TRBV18	ASSPRDPAGHNEQF
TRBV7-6	ASSSALDASSYNEQF
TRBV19	ASSIPGFGQPQH
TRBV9	ASPSDRALEQY
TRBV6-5	ASSYGLAGPREQF
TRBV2	AGRGGREETQY
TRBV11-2	ASSLGGSHTEY
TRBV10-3	ASSTGYEQY
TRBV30	AWQLAGGPYEQF
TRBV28	ASRLGGTGELF
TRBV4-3	ASSQVAGGIQETQY
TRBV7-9	ASSSAKLAGGDTGELF
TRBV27	ASSFRQSVLGNQPQH
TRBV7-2	ASSQTGIGQF
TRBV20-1	SAPLGRIQY
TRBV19	ASSLRQGLGTEAF
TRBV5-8	ASSRGSSGEAF
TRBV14	ASSHALAVTDTQY
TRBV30	AWSGDRNQPQH
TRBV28	ASTTGVGGYT
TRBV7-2	ASSLGTSGGAQY
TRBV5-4	ASSFTASTSAGTQY
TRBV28	ASSAGTQY
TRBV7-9	ASSQQQGYGATIY
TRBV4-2	ASSQVVFSSYNEQF
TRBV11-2	ASTHSGTSTDTQY
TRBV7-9	ASSKRGHTGELF
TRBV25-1	ASERQINQPQH
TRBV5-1	ASSLDISSGQETQY
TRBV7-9	ASSLVAGGLYEQY